This TCR beta chain is drawn from a study of a mutant IDH1 vaccine in newly diagnosed glioma. In the study overall: First vaccine doses came 4-6 weeks after radiotherapy alone, or with temozolomide cycles.

Points from the study as a whole: Immune responses arising from the vaccine appeared in 90% to 95% of patients.

The sample's time point: week 5, during vaccination. In the vaccine, a single dose held 300 ug of the mutant IDH1 20-mer peptide, along with topical imiquimod. The donors' diagnosis was new WHO grade 3 or 4 astrocytoma that was IDH1-mutant and ATRX-lost. A note on this clone: Antigen unknown.

Trimming left V 0 bases short and J 6 bases short, with 2 bases between. CDR1 is SGDLS, CDR2 YYNGEE, per germline. This CDR3 has 11 residues. Sequencing was performed with immunoSEQ multiplex PCR; in TCRdb, only in-frame clones are kept and a portion is missing. The profile shows around 32,000 clones, roughly nine tenths of them singletons. Sequences were derived from peripheral blood mononuclear cells (PBMCs), sampled from a glioma patient whose treatment included an IDH1 peptide vaccine. This receptor was identified in a woman aged 40 to 49 with glioma. Some clones in this sample may be carry-over from other donors' samples. The chain is built from TRBV9 and TRBJ2-3; no reliable D call. CDR3 sequence: CASSVGDTQYF. In nucleotides, the CDR3 is TGTGCCAGCAGCGTAGGGGATACGCAGTATTTT.